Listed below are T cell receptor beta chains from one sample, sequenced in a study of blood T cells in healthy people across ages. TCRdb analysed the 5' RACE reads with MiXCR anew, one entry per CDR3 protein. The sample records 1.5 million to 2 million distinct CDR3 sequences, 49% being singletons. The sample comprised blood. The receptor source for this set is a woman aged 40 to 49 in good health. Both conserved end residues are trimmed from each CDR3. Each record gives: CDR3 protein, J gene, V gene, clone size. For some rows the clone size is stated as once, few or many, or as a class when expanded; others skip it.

CDR3: ASSPSGARTDTQY
J: TRBJ2-3
V: TRBV18
size: few

CDR3: SARNRNRPPKLRTEAF
J: TRBJ1-1
V: TRBV20-1
size: -

CDR3: ASRTGTSNEQF
J: TRBJ2-1
V: TRBV2
size: -

CDR3: SADRGLSYEQY
J: TRBJ2-7
V: TRBV20-1
size: -

CDR3: SAPGLAQETQY
J: TRBJ2-5
V: TRBV20-1
size: many

CDR3: ASSSRTASSYEQY
J: TRBJ2-7
V: TRBV6-2/TRBV6-3
size: few

CDR3: ASSTTLEMNTEAF
J: TRBJ1-1
V: TRBV28
size: -

CDR3: ASSYALAGVNEQF
J: TRBJ2-1
V: TRBV6-2/TRBV6-3
size: -

CDR3: ASSTGDRGTSYEQY
J: TRBJ2-7
V: TRBV12-3/TRBV12-4
size: -

CDR3: ASSSLGDRLFGETQY
J: -
V: TRBV7-2
size: -

CDR3: ASSFGALNSPLH
J: TRBJ1-6
V: TRBV5-1
size: -

CDR3: ASSRTGQGVNEQY
J: TRBJ2-5
V: TRBV5-1
size: -

CDR3: ASSSREAGGYNEQF
J: TRBJ2-1
V: TRBV6-5
size: -

CDR3: ASSLTRHRQLSYEQY
J: TRBJ2-7
V: TRBV7-8
size: -

CDR3: ASSSRQGESPLH
J: TRBJ1-6
V: TRBV7-2
size: few

CDR3: ASSLSRHHTQY
J: TRBJ2-3
V: TRBV27
size: few

CDR3: ASSRAGELTDTQY
J: TRBJ2-3
V: TRBV4-3
size: -

CDR3: ASSLDSSRPYEQY
J: TRBJ2-7
V: TRBV5-1
size: once

CDR3: ASRDRGTDTQY
J: TRBJ2-3
V: TRBV28
size: many

CDR3: ASSPRSSSIYEQY
J: TRBJ2-7
V: TRBV5-1
size: -

CDR3: ASSPTTGTGRGYT
J: TRBJ1-2
V: TRBV7-2
size: -

CDR3: ASSSLRHGGYT
J: TRBJ1-2
V: TRBV28
size: -

CDR3: ASSQRQGQVEKLF
J: TRBJ1-4
V: TRBV3-1
size: -

CDR3: ASSLRGDPQETQY
J: TRBJ2-5
V: TRBV13
size: few

CDR3: SAYGTSGGLYNEQF
J: TRBJ2-1
V: TRBV20-1
size: -

CDR3: ASSLGGQGSNNEQF
J: TRBJ2-1
V: TRBV7-9
size: few

CDR3: SALGLARQTQY
J: TRBJ2-5
V: TRBV20-1
size: -

CDR3: ATSDPHQPGANVLT
J: TRBJ2-6
V: TRBV24-1
size: -

CDR3: ASSQESRQEPEWETQY
J: -
V: TRBV3-1
size: -

CDR3: SATRLAASYNEQF
J: TRBJ2-1
V: TRBV20-1
size: -

CDR3: ASSSGQARTQY
J: -
V: TRBV7-8
size: -

CDR3: ASSYRGTTDTQY
J: TRBJ2-3
V: TRBV7-8
size: -

CDR3: SAARTGSEAF
J: TRBJ1-1
V: TRBV20-1
size: -

CDR3: ASSYSRPSGLVLEQF
J: TRBJ2-1
V: TRBV6-5
size: -

CDR3: ASSQDGWPQH
J: TRBJ1-5
V: TRBV14
size: -

CDR3: ASSARLAEHGDTQY
J: TRBJ2-3
V: TRBV6-1
size: -

CDR3: ASSLDLAGGPETQY
J: TRBJ2-5
V: TRBV7-2
size: few

CDR3: ASSWTSGSLTGELF
J: TRBJ2-2
V: TRBV27
size: -

CDR3: ASTLRTSNLPLH
J: TRBJ1-6
V: TRBV28
size: once